This TCR beta chain appears in the sequencing data of a study of early stage breast cancer tumors. General study results and limits: Most shared enriched TCRB sequences were commonly generated ones.

With respect to this clone: Its antigen is not known.

Generated by immunoSEQ multiplex PCR, the TCRdb table keeps only in-frame clones and is missing some. The table records roughly 57,000 clones, around nine tenths of them present only once. The CDR3 covers 13 residues. Between the trimmed V and J ends, which lost 6 bases and 3 bases, there was a span of 11 bases. Germline CDR1 WSHSY, CDR2 SAAADI. The sample comprised blood. The chain links TRBV10-2 to TRBJ1-2; D not certain. This receptor was obtained from a person aged 70 to 79 with breast cancer. CDR3 region: CASSRESDYGYTF. CDR3 coding DNA: TGCGCCAGCAGCCGGGAGTCCGACTATGGCTACACCTTC.